This TCR beta chain was documented in a study of beta chain features in type 1 diabetes. Expressed TCRB transcripts were sequenced, since all the RNA that had been isolated was reverse transcribed. Assay: immunoSEQ multiplex PCR; the TCRdb copy retains only in-frame clones and omits some. The sample lists hundreds of thousands of clones; roughly an eighth were seen once. The sample holds a few counts of this clone. CDR1 and CDR2 from the germline V gene are LNHNV and YYDKDF (reference sequence). The CDR3 covers 15 residues. V lost 5 bases and J 9 bases, leaving 23 bases between the germline ends. The receptor was derived from a woman aged 40 to 50 in good health. The chain uses TRBV15 and TRBJ2-7, with a tentative D call TRBD2 (5 bases). The sample was naive CD4+ T cells from blood. The CDR3 loop reads CATSPRLAGLEVQYF. CDR3 nucleotides: TGTGCCACCAGCCCCCGGCTAGCAGGCCTGGAGGTGCAGTACTTC.